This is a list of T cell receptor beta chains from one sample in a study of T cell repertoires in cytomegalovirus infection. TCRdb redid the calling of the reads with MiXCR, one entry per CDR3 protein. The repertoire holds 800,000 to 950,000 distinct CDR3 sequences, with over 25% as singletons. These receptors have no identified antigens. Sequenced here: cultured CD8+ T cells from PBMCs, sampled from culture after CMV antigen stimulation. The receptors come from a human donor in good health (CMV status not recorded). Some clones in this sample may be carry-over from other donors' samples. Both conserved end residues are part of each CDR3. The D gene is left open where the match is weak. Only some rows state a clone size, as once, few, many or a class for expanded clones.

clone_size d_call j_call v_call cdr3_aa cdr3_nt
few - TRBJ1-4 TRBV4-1 CASSLEANNEKLFF TGCGCCAGCAGCCTCGAGGCGAATAATGAAAAACTGTTTTTT
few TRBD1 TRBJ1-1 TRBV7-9 CASSPDRGPPAEAFF TGTGCCAGCAGCCCGGACAGGGGGCCTCCGGCTGAAGCTTTCTTT
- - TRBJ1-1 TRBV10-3 CAIRNPGQSNTEAFF TGTGCCATCAGGAACCCCGGTCAGAGCAACACTGAAGCTTTCTTT
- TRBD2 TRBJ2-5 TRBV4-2 CASSLGTSGREETQYF TGTGCCAGCAGCCTTGGGACTAGCGGGAGGGAAGAGACCCAGTACTTC
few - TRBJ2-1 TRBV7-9 CASSPGGLAYNEQFF TGTGCCAGCAGCCCCGGAGGACTTGCTTACAATGAGCAGTTCTTC
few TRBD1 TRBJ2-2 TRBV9 CASSVPTGIGELFF TGTGCCAGCAGCGTACCGACAGGGATCGGGGAGCTGTTTTTT
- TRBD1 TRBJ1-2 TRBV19 CANSTGQADGYTF TGTGCCAATTCTACCGGACAGGCGGATGGCTACACCTTC
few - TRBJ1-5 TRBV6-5 CASSLYTGQPQHF TGTGCCAGCAGCCTATATACAGGGCAGCCCCAGCATTTT
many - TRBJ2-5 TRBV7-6 CASSNLYTNQETQYF TGTGCCAGCAGCAACCTATACACGAACCAAGAGACCCAGTACTTC
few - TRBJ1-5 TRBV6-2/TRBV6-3 CASSYRGIGNQPQHF TGTGCCAGCAGTTACCGGGGAATTGGCAATCAGCCCCAGCATTTT
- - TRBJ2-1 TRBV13 CASSLEAGGLNEEQFF TGTGCCAGCAGCTTAGAGGCAGGCGGTCTCAATGAAGAGCAGTTCTTC
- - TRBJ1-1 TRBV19 CASSIGKRGTEAFF TGTGCCAGTAGTATAGGCAAAAGGGGGACTGAAGCTTTCTTT
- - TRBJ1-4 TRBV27 CASRRAETTNEKLFF TGTGCCAGCAGGCGAGCAGAGACAACTAATGAAAAACTGTTTTTT
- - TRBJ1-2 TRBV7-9 CASSLGFQFNYGYTF TGTGCCAGCAGCTTAGGGTTCCAGTTTAACTATGGCTACACCTTC
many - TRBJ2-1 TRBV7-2 CASSLGWQGLLEQFF TGTGCCAGCAGCTTAGGGTGGCAGGGCTTACTTGAGCAGTTCTTC
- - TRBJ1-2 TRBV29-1 CSVENNRPDDYGYTF TGCAGCGTTGAAAATAACAGGCCAGATGACTATGGCTACACCTTC